This T cell receptor (beta chain) is drawn from a study of blood T cell repertoires in COVID-19. Turning to the study itself: PBMCs, B-cell-depleted T cells, or T cells provided the cDNA or gDNA that made up the material.

Germline V gives CDR1 MDHEN, CDR2 SYDVKM. This CDR3 has 14 residues. V gave up 4 bases and J gave up 5 bases, with 14 bases separating them. In the original analysis: Reference gene primer amplification yielded estimated nucleated cell counts. Libraries were prepared by immunoSEQ multiplex PCR; TCRdb keeps only in-frame clonotypes and omits some of them. V, J and clone size are those of that table, while D and trimming were read from the DNA. Of under 300,000 clones listed, about four fifths are singletons. The receptor comes from a woman aged 45-65 years who had recovered from COVID-19. Sequencing used peripheral blood. The chain couples TRBV28 to TRBJ1-2; D call uncertain. CDR3 residues: CASSSGGFLYGYTF. In nucleotides, the CDR3 is TGTGCCAGCAGTTCGGGAGGGTTCTTATATGGCTACACCTTC.